This TCR beta chain appears in the sequencing data of a study of CD8 T cells in Susac syndrome. With random hexamers, reverse transcription was performed on about 0.45 to 1 ug of RNA. Across 54 Vbeta and 13 Jbeta, TCR beta CDR3 was amplified with immunoSEQ multiplex PCR. One entry per CDR3 protein results from TCRdb running MiXCR on the immunoSEQ multiplex PCR reads. This repertoire shows 95,000 to 150,000 distinct CDR3 sequences, roughly 94% found once; its top ten account for about 0.28%. CDR3 length: 12 amino acids. CDR1 and CDR2 from the germline V gene are SQVTM and ANQGSEA. Turning to this clonotype: One junction end disagrees with the germline gene, perhaps due to a read error.

The chain couples TRBV29-1 to TRBJ1-2, with TRBD1 as a possible D gene (5 bases). The sample was CD8+ T cells from PBMCs. The clonotype comes from a human donor with Susac syndrome. CDR3 amino acids: CSFEGLTYGYTF. CDR3 DNA sequence: TGCAGCTTTGAGGGGCTGACCTATGGCTACACCTTC.